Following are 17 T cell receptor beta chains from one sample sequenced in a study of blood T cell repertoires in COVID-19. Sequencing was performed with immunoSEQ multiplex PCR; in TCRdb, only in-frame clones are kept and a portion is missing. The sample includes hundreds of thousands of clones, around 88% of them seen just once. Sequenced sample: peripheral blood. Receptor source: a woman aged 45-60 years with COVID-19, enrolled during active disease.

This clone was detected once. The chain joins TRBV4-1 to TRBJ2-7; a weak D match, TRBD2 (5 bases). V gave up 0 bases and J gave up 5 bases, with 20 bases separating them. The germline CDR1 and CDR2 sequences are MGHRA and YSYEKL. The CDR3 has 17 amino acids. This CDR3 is CASSQDGGLLSYDEQYF. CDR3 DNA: TGCGCCAGCAGCCAAGATGGAGGCCTACTATCTTACGACGAGCAGTACTTC.

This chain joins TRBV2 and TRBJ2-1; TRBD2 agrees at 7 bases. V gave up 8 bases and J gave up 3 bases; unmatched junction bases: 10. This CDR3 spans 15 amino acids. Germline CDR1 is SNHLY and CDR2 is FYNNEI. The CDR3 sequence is CASLFRTSSYNEQFF. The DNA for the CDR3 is TGTGCCAGCCTTTTTCGGACTAGTAGCTACAATGAGCAGTTCTTC.

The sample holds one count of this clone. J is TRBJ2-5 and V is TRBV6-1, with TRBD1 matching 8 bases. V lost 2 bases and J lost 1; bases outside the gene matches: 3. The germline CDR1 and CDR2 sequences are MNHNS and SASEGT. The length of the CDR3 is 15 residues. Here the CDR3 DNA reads TGTGCCAGCAGTGAATTAGGACAGGGCCAAGAGACCCAGTACTTC. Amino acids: CASSELGQGQETQYF.

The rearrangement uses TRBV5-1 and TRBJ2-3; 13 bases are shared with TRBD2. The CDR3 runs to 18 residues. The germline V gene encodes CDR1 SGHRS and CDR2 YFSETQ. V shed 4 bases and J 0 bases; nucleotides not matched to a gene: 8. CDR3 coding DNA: TGCGCCAGCAGCCGAGGACTAGCGGGGGACCCTAGCACAGATACGCAGTATTTT. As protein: CASSRGLAGDPSTDTQYF.

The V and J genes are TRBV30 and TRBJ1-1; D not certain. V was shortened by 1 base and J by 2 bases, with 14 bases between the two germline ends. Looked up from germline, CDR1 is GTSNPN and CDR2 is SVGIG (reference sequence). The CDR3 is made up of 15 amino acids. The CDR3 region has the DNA TGTGCCTGGAGTGGATTCCTCCGGGGAAACACTGAAGCTTTCTTT. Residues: CAWSGFLRGNTEAFF.

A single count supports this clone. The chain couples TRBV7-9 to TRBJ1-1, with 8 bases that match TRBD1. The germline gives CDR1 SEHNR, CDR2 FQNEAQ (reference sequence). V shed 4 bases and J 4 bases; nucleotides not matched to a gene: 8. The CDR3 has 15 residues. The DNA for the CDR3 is TGTGCCAGCAGCTCCCCAGGACAGGGAGGCACTGAAGCTTTCTTT. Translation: CASSSPGQGGTEAFF. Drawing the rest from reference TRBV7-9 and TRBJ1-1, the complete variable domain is DTGVSQNPRHKITKRGQNVTFRCDPISEHNRLYWYRQTLGQGPEFLTYFQNEAQLEKSRLLSDRFSAERPKGSFSTLEIQRTEQGDSAMYLCASSSPGQGGTEAFFGQGTRLTVV.

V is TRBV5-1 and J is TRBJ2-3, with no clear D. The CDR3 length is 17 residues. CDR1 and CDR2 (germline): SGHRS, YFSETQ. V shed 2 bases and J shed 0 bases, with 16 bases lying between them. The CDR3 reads CASSFVSPETSTDTQYF. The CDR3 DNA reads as TGCGCCAGCAGCTTCGTTAGCCCCGAGACTAGCACAGATACGCAGTATTTT.

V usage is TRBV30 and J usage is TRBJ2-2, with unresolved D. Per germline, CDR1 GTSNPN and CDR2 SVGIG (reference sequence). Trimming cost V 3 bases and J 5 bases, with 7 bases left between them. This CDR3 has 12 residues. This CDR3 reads CAWSHGTGELFF. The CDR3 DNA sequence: TGTGCCTGGAGCCACGGGACCGGGGAGCTGTTTTTT.

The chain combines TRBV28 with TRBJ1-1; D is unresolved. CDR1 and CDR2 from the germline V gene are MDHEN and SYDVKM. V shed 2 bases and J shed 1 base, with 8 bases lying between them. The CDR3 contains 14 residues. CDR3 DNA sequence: TGTGCCAGCAGTTTAGGCCGCAGGAACACTGAAGCTTTCTTT. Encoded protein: CASSLGRRNTEAFF.

The CDR3 DNA is TGTGCCTGGAGCGTAGCGGGGGACGGAGAGACCCAGTACTTC. Translating gives CAWSVAGDGETQYF. This rearrangement joins TRBV30 to TRBJ2-5; the match to TRBD2 covers 9 bases. With V trimmed by 3 bases and J by 4 bases, 6 bases remained unmatched. This CDR3 has 14 residues. Looked up from germline, CDR1 is GTSNPN and CDR2 is SVGIG (reference sequence).

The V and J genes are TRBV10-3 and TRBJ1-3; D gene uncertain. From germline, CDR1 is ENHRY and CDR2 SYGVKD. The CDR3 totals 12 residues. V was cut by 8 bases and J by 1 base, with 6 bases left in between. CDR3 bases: TGTGCCATCGCAGAATCTGGAAACACCATATATTTT. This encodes CAIAESGNTIYF.

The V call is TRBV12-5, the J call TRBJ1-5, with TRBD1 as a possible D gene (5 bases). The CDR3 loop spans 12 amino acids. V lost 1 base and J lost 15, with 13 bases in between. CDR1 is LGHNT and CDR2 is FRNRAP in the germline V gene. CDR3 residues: CASGLDRGAPHF. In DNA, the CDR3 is TGTGCTAGTGGTTTGGATAGGGGTGCCCCGCATTTT.

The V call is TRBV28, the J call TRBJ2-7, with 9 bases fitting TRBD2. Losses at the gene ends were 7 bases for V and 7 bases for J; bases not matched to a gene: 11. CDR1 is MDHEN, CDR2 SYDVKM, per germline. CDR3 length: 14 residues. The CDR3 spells CASTKTGLAGEQYF. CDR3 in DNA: TGTGCCAGCACAAAAACGGGACTAGCAGGGGAGCAGTACTTC. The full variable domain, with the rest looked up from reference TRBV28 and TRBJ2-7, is DVKVTQSSRYLVKRTGEKVFLECVQDMDHENMFWYRQDPGLGLRLIYFSYDVKMKEKGDIPEGYSVSREKKERFSLILESASTNQTSMYLCASTKTGLAGEQYFGPGTRLTVT.

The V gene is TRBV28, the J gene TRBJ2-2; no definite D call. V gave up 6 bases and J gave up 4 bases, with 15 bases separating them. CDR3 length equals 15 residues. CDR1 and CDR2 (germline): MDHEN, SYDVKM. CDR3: CASSRFDSSTGELFF. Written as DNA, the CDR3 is TGTGCCAGCAGCCGATTTGACTCATCCACCGGGGAGCTGTTTTTT.

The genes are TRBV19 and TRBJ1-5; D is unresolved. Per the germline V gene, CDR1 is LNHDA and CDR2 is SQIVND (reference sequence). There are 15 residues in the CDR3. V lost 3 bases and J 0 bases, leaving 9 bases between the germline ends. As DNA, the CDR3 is TGTGCCAGTAGTATGTACTTTTATAGCAATCAGCCCCAGCATTTT. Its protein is CASSMYFYSNQPQHF.

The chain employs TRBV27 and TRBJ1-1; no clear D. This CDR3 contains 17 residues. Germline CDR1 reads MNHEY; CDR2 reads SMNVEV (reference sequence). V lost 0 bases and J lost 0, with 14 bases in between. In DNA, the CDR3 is TGTGCCAGCAGTTTATCGGTGGTTACCTATATGAACACTGAAGCTTTCTTT. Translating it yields CASSLSVVTYMNTEAFF.

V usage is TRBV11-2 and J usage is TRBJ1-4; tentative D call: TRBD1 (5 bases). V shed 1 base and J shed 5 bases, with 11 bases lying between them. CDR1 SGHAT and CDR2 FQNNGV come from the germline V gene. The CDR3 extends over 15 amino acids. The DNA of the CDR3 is TGTGCCAGCAGCTTAGGTCAGGGCTCAAATGAAAAACTGTTTTTT. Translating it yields CASSLGQGSNEKLFF.